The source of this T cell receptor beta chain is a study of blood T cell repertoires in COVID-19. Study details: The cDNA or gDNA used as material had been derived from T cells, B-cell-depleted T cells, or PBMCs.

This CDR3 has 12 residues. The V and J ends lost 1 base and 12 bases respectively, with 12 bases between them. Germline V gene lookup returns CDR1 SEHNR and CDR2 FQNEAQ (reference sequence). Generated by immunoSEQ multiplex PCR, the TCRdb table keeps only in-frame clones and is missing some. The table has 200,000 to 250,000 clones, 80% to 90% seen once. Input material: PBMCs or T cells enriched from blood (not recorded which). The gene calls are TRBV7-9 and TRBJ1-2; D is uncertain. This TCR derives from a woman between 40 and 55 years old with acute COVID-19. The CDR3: CASSLESGVDTF. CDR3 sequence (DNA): TGTGCCAGCAGCTTAGAGAGCGGTGTGGACACCTTC.